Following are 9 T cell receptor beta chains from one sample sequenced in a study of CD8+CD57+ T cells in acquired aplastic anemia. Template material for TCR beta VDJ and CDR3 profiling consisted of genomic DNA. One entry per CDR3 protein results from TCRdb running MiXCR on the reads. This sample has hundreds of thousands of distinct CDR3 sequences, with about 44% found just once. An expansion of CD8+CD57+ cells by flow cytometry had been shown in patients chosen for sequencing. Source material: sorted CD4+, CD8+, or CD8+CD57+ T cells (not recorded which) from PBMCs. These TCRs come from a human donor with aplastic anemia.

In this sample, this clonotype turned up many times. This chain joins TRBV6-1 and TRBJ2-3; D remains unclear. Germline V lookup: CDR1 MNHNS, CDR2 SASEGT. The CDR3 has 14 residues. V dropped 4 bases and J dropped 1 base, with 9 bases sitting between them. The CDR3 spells CASSGFRGTDTQYF. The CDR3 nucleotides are TGTGCCAGCAGTGGGTTTAGGGGCACAGATACGCAGTATTTT.

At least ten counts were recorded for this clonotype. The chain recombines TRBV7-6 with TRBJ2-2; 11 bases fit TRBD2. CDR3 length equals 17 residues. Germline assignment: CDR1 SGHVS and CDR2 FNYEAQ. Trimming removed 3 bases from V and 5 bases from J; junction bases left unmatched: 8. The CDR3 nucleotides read TGTGCCAGCAGCTTTAGTTTGCTAGCGGGGGGAACCGGGGAGCTGTTTTTT. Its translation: CASSFSLLAGGTGELFF.

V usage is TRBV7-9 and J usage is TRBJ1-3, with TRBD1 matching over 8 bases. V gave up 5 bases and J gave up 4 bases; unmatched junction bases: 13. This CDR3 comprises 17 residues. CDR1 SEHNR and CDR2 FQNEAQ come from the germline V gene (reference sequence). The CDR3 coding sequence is TGTGCCAGCAGCCGACTCTCAGGGGGCTTGAAAGGAAACACCATATATTTT. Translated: CASSRLSGGLKGNTIYF.

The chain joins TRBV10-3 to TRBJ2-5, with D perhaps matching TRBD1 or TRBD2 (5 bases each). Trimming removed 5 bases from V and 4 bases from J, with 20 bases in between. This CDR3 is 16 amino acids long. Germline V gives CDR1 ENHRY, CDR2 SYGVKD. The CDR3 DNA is TGTGCCATCAGTTACTCGATGGTCGTTGGGGGAGAGACCCAGTACTTC. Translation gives CAISYSMVVGGETQYF.

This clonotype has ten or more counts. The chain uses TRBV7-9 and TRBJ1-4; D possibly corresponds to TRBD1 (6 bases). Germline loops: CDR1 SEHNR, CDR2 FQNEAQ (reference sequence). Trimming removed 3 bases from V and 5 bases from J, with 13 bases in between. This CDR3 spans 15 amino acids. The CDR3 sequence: CASSFVQGKNEKLFF. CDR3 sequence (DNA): TGTGCCAGCAGCTTCGTACAGGGAAAGAATGAAAAACTGTTTTTT.

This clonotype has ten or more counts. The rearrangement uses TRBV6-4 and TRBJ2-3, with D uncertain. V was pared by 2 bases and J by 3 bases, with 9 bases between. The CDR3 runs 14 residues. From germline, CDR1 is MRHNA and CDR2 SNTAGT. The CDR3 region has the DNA TGTGCCAGCAGTGACCATATAACGACAGATACGCAGTATTTT. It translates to CASSDHITTDTQYF.

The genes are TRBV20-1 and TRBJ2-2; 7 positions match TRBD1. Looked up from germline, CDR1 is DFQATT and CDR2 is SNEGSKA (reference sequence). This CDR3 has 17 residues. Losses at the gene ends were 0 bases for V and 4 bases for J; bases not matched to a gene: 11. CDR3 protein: CSARDPSGQFITGELFF. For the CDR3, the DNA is TGCAGTGCTAGAGATCCCTCGGGACAGTTTATCACCGGGGAGCTGTTTTTT.

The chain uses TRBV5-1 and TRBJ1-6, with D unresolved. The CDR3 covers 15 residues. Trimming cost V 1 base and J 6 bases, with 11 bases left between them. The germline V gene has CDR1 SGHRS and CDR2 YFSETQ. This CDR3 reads CASSLSGDRNSPLHF. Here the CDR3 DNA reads TGCGCCAGCAGCTTGTCTGGGGATCGTAATTCACCCCTCCACTTT.

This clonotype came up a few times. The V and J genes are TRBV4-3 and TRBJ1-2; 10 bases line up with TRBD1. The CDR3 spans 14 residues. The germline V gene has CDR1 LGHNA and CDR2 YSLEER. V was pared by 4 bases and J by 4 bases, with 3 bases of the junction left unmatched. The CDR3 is CASSPGQGSYGYTF. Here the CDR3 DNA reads TGCGCCAGCAGCCCGGGACAGGGGTCCTATGGCTACACCTTC.